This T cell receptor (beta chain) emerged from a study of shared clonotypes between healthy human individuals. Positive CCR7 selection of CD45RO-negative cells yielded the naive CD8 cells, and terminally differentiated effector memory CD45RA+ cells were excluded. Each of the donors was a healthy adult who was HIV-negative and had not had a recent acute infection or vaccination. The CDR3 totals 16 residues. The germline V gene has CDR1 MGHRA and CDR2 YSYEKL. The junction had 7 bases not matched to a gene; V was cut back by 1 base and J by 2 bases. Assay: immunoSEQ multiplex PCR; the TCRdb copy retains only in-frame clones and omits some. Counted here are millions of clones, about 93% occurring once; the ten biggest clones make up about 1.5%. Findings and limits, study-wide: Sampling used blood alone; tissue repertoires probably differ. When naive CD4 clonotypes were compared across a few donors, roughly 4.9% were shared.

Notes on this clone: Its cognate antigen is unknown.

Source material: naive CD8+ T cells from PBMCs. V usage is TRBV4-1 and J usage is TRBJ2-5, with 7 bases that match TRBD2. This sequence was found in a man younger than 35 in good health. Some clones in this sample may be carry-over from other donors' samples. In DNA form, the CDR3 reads TGCGCCAGCAGCCAAGTGGGGGGGTTAGGGCAAGAGACCCAGTACTTC. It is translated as CASSQVGGLGQETQYF.